The rows below give T cell receptor beta chains drawn from one sample of a study of blood T cells in healthy people across ages. TCRdb re-called the 5' RACE reads with MiXCR, one entry per CDR3 protein. The sample lists about 800,000 distinct CDR3 sequences, 20% to 30% occurring once. A further study also used this sample, focusing on T cells of mothers and their children.

Sequencing was done on a sample of blood. All receptors come from a boy between 10 and 17 years old in good health. CDR3s include the opening cysteine and the closing phenylalanine or tryptophan. D genes are given only for firm matches. Not every row has a clone size; where given, it reads once, few, many or a size class.

clone_size: NA
d_call: TRBD2
v_call: TRBV12-3/TRBV12-4
j_call: TRBJ2-7
cdr3_nt: TGTGCCAGCAGTCCCTTAGGGGAGGGGAGAGACGAGCAGTACTTC
cdr3_aa: CASSPLGEGRDEQYF

clone_size: NA
d_call: TRBD2
v_call: TRBV29-1
j_call: TRBJ2-3
cdr3_nt: TGCAGCGTTGCAGCGGGGGGCCTCACAGATACGCAGTATTTT
cdr3_aa: CSVAAGGLTDTQYF

clone_size: few
d_call: TRBD2
v_call: TRBV29-1
j_call: TRBJ2-7
cdr3_nt: TGCAGCGTTGAGGCGGCTAGCGGGAGTAATAGGTACGAGCAGTACTTC
cdr3_aa: CSVEAASGSNRYEQYF

clone_size: few
d_call: NA
v_call: TRBV7-9
j_call: TRBJ1-5
cdr3_nt: TGTGCCAGCAGCTCGAGGGGGACGAGCAATCAGCCCCAGCATTTT
cdr3_aa: CASSSRGTSNQPQHF

clone_size: few
d_call: NA
v_call: TRBV5-1
j_call: TRBJ2-7
cdr3_nt: TGCGCCAGCAGCTTGACAGGGTCGGGTTACGAGCAGTACTTC
cdr3_aa: CASSLTGSGYEQYF

clone_size: few
d_call: NA
v_call: TRBV4-3
j_call: TRBJ2-7
cdr3_nt: TGCGCCAGCAGCCAAGAGAACAGGGCTGCCTACGAGCAGTACTTC
cdr3_aa: CASSQENRAAYEQYF

clone_size: few
d_call: TRBD2
v_call: TRBV7-2
j_call: TRBJ2-1
cdr3_nt: TGTGCCAGCAGCCTTACTAGCGGTCACTACAATGAGCAGTTCTTC
cdr3_aa: CASSLTSGHYNEQFF

clone_size: many
d_call: TRBD1
v_call: TRBV4-2
j_call: TRBJ2-7
cdr3_nt: TGTGCCAGCAGCCAAGGGACAGGGGGCTCCTACGAGCAGTACTTC
cdr3_aa: CASSQGTGGSYEQYF

clone_size: NA
d_call: TRBD2
v_call: TRBV10-3
j_call: TRBJ2-1
cdr3_nt: TGTGCCACCGAGGAGGGAACGGGGGGGCCTTTCGATGAGCAGTTCTTC
cdr3_aa: CATEEGTGGPFDEQFF

clone_size: many
d_call: NA
v_call: TRBV20-1
j_call: TRBJ1-1
cdr3_nt: TGCAGTGCTAGAGTCGTAGGGAACACTGAAGCTTTCTTT
cdr3_aa: CSARVVGNTEAFF

clone_size: few
d_call: TRBD1
v_call: TRBV7-2
j_call: TRBJ1-2
cdr3_nt: TGTGCCAGCAGCTTAAGTCAGGGGGCGCTGGGCGGCTACACCTTC
cdr3_aa: CASSLSQGALGGYTF

clone_size: NA
d_call: NA
v_call: TRBV25-1
j_call: TRBJ2-1
cdr3_nt: TGTGCCAGCAGTGAGATGGGGGGTTCCGACGGACATGAGCAGTTCTTC
cdr3_aa: CASSEMGGSDGHEQFF

clone_size: many
d_call: NA
v_call: TRBV24-1
j_call: TRBJ2-3
cdr3_nt: TGTGCCACCAGTGATTTAGGCCGATCTTCGGGAGCGGATACGCAGTATTTT
cdr3_aa: CATSDLGRSSGADTQYF

clone_size: few
d_call: NA
v_call: TRBV9
j_call: TRBJ1-2
cdr3_nt: TGTGCCAGCAGCGTGGGGGTGGGCCCCAACTATGGCTACACCTTC
cdr3_aa: CASSVGVGPNYGYTF

clone_size: NA
d_call: NA
v_call: TRBV30
j_call: TRBJ1-1
cdr3_nt: TGTGCCTGGAGACAAGGGTTAACTTGGGTGAACACTGAAGCTTTCTTT
cdr3_aa: CAWRQGLTWVNTEAFF

clone_size: few
d_call: NA
v_call: TRBV7-9
j_call: TRBJ2-7
cdr3_nt: TGTGCCAGCAGCTTAGGAGAGGGGTCGGGGGCCGCCTACGAACAGTACTTC
cdr3_aa: CASSLGEGSGAAYEQYF

clone_size: NA
d_call: TRBD2
v_call: TRBV14
j_call: TRBJ2-7
cdr3_nt: TGTGCCAGCAGCCGAGGGGGCACTAGCGGGAGCTACGAGCAGTACTTC
cdr3_aa: CASSRGGTSGSYEQYF

clone_size: few
d_call: NA
v_call: TRBV7-2
j_call: TRBJ2-7
cdr3_nt: TGTGCCAGCAGCCTGATTCAGGGCTACGAGCAGTACTTC
cdr3_aa: CASSLIQGYEQYF

clone_size: few
d_call: NA
v_call: TRBV11-2
j_call: TRBJ2-4
cdr3_nt: TGTGCCAGCAGCTTGGTCTCCAAAAACATTCAGTACTTC
cdr3_aa: CASSLVSKNIQYF

clone_size: NA
d_call: TRBD2
v_call: TRBV20-1
j_call: TRBJ2-1
cdr3_nt: TGCATCCTAGGACTAGCGGGAAGTGAGCAGTTCTTC
cdr3_aa: CILGLAGSEQFF

clone_size: NA
d_call: TRBD2
v_call: TRBV20-1
j_call: TRBJ2-1
cdr3_nt: TGCAGTGCTACCCAAGCTAGCGGGGGATACAATGAGCAGTTCTTC
cdr3_aa: CSATQASGGYNEQFF

clone_size: NA
d_call: NA
v_call: TRBV19
j_call: TRBJ2-7
cdr3_nt: TGTGCCAGTAGAGGTCTGGAAAACTACGAGCAGTACTTC
cdr3_aa: CASRGLENYEQYF

clone_size: NA
d_call: NA
v_call: TRBV5-1
j_call: TRBJ2-5
cdr3_nt: TGCGCCAGCAGCTTGGACAGGTTGGGAGAGACCCAGTACTTC
cdr3_aa: CASSLDRLGETQYF

clone_size: few
d_call: NA
v_call: TRBV20-1
j_call: TRBJ2-5
cdr3_nt: TGCAGTGCTGAGGGGCTCGAGACCCAGTACTTC
cdr3_aa: CSAEGLETQYF

clone_size: NA
d_call: NA
v_call: TRBV4-3
j_call: TRBJ2-2
cdr3_nt: TGCGCCAGCAGCCAAGATCGGGGGGCATTTACCGGGGAGCTGTTTTTT
cdr3_aa: CASSQDRGAFTGELFF

clone_size: few
d_call: NA
v_call: TRBV6-6
j_call: TRBJ2-5
cdr3_nt: TGTGCCAGTGGGGAAGAGGTGGATGAGACCCAGTACTTC
cdr3_aa: CASGEEVDETQYF

clone_size: NA
d_call: NA
v_call: TRBV7-2
j_call: TRBJ2-7
cdr3_nt: TGTGCCAGCAGCTTAAGGTGGGCGGAAGAGCAGTACTTC
cdr3_aa: CASSLRWAEEQYF

clone_size: NA
d_call: TRBD1
v_call: TRBV4-1
j_call: TRBJ2-7
cdr3_nt: TGCGCCAGCAGCTCCGGACAGGAGTCAACCTACGAGCAGTACTTC
cdr3_aa: CASSSGQESTYEQYF

clone_size: few
d_call: TRBD2
v_call: TRBV20-1
j_call: TRBJ2-2
cdr3_nt: TGCAGTGCTAGGCCTAGCGGGAGGATTGGCACCGGGGAGCTGTTTTTT
cdr3_aa: CSARPSGRIGTGELFF

clone_size: few
d_call: NA
v_call: TRBV28
j_call: TRBJ1-4
cdr3_nt: TGTGCCAGCAGTTCCGGGACGCTCGCAACTAATGAAAAACTGTTTTTT
cdr3_aa: CASSSGTLATNEKLFF

clone_size: few
d_call: TRBD1
v_call: TRBV9
j_call: TRBJ1-1
cdr3_nt: TGTGCCAGCAGCGTCCAGGGGGGGAACACTGAAGCTTTCTTT
cdr3_aa: CASSVQGGNTEAFF

clone_size: few
d_call: TRBD1
v_call: TRBV20-1
j_call: TRBJ2-7
cdr3_nt: TGCAGTGCTCCCCTGGGACAGGGGGCGCACGAGCAGTACTTC
cdr3_aa: CSAPLGQGAHEQYF

clone_size: NA
d_call: TRBD1
v_call: TRBV11-2
j_call: TRBJ2-7
cdr3_nt: TGTGCCAGCAGTTTCGGACAGGGTATATCCTACGAGCAGTACTTC
cdr3_aa: CASSFGQGISYEQYF

clone_size: NA
d_call: NA
v_call: TRBV4-1
j_call: TRBJ2-7
cdr3_nt: TGCGCCAGCAGCCAAGAGGAAGGGGGGGCCTACGAGCAGTACTTC
cdr3_aa: CASSQEEGGAYEQYF

clone_size: few
d_call: NA
v_call: TRBV5-1
j_call: TRBJ2-3
cdr3_nt: TGCGCCAGCAGCATAGACGGACTATCCACAGATACGCAGTATTTT
cdr3_aa: CASSIDGLSTDTQYF

clone_size: NA
d_call: NA
v_call: TRBV7-2
j_call: TRBJ1-2
cdr3_nt: TGTGCCAGCAGCTCAAGTGGACAGCCAAACTATGGCTACACCTTC
cdr3_aa: CASSSSGQPNYGYTF

clone_size: few
d_call: NA
v_call: TRBV29-1
j_call: TRBJ2-1
cdr3_nt: TGCAGCGTTGCCCCACCTAGGGGATACAATGAGCAGTTCTTC
cdr3_aa: CSVAPPRGYNEQFF

clone_size: many
d_call: NA
v_call: TRBV2
j_call: TRBJ2-3
cdr3_nt: TGTGCCAGCATAGCCGGGAGATCGCAAGATACGCAGTATTTT
cdr3_aa: CASIAGRSQDTQYF

clone_size: NA
d_call: NA
v_call: TRBV20-1
j_call: TRBJ2-7
cdr3_nt: TGCAGTGCTAGGAATCCAGGGAGCATGTCCTTCTACGAGCAGTACTTC
cdr3_aa: CSARNPGSMSFYEQYF

clone_size: NA
d_call: NA
v_call: TRBV6-6
j_call: TRBJ1-3
cdr3_nt: TGTGCCAGCAAGGCAGACCTCTCTGGAAACACCATATATTTT
cdr3_aa: CASKADLSGNTIYF

clone_size: NA
d_call: TRBD1
v_call: TRBV9
j_call: TRBJ2-7
cdr3_nt: TGTGCCAGCAGCGTAAATCACAGGGGCTACGAGCAGTACTTC
cdr3_aa: CASSVNHRGYEQYF

clone_size: NA
d_call: TRBD2
v_call: TRBV6-5
j_call: TRBJ2-1
cdr3_nt: TGTGCCAGCACCAACCGACCGACGGGAGGTAATGAGCAGTTCTTC
cdr3_aa: CASTNRPTGGNEQFF

clone_size: NA
d_call: NA
v_call: TRBV19
j_call: TRBJ2-4
cdr3_nt: TGTGCCCCCTATCCCGGGATCAAAAACATTCAGTACTTC
cdr3_aa: CAPYPGIKNIQYF

clone_size: NA
d_call: NA
v_call: TRBV5-1
j_call: TRBJ1-2
cdr3_nt: TGCGCCAGCAGCTTGTACCCAGGGGCGAACTATGGCTACACCTTC
cdr3_aa: CASSLYPGANYGYTF

clone_size: NA
d_call: NA
v_call: TRBV20-1
j_call: TRBJ1-1
cdr3_nt: TGCAGTGCTAGAGCCCGACTACACACTGAAGCTTTCTTT
cdr3_aa: CSARARLHTEAFF

clone_size: few
d_call: NA
v_call: TRBV12-3/TRBV12-4
j_call: TRBJ2-5
cdr3_nt: TGTGCCAGCATCCAACAACCGTACAGCCCGCGAGAGACCCAGTACTTC
cdr3_aa: CASIQQPYSPRETQYF

clone_size: NA
d_call: TRBD1
v_call: TRBV20-1
j_call: TRBJ2-7
cdr3_nt: TGCAGTGCTATGGGACAGGGGGGCTACGAGCAGTACTTC
cdr3_aa: CSAMGQGGYEQYF

clone_size: NA
d_call: NA
v_call: TRBV7-8
j_call: TRBJ1-2
cdr3_nt: TGTGCCAGTAGCTTATGGGACACCCGGTCTAACTATGGCTACACCTTC
cdr3_aa: CASSLWDTRSNYGYTF

clone_size: few
d_call: TRBD2
v_call: TRBV20-1
j_call: TRBJ2-3
cdr3_nt: TGCAGTGCTAGAGAGGGACTAGCGGGAGCCGCGCAGTATTTT
cdr3_aa: CSAREGLAGAAQYF

clone_size: NA
d_call: NA
v_call: TRBV19
j_call: TRBJ2-1
cdr3_nt: TGTGCCAGTGAGGGGGATAAGTATACCTACAATGAGCAGTTCTTC
cdr3_aa: CASEGDKYTYNEQFF

clone_size: NA
d_call: TRBD1
v_call: TRBV12-3/TRBV12-4
j_call: TRBJ2-6
cdr3_nt: TGTGCCAGCAGTTTAGAGACAGGGCCTGGGGCCAACGTCCTGACTTTC
cdr3_aa: CASSLETGPGANVLTF

clone_size: few
d_call: TRBD1
v_call: TRBV29-1
j_call: TRBJ2-7
cdr3_nt: TGCAGCGCTCGGACAGGGGATACCTACGAGCAGTACTTC
cdr3_aa: CSARTGDTYEQYF

clone_size: NA
d_call: NA
v_call: TRBV20-1
j_call: TRBJ2-3
cdr3_nt: TGCAGTAGAGGGGGAGAGCGGACAGATACGCAGTATTTT
cdr3_aa: CSRGGERTDTQYF

clone_size: NA
d_call: TRBD1
v_call: TRBV28
j_call: TRBJ2-7
cdr3_nt: TGTGCCAGCAGTTTTCTCGTCTCCCGCTTCGGGACAGCCCCTGGGGAGCAGTACTTC
cdr3_aa: CASSFLVSRFGTAPGEQYF